This T cell receptor beta chain comes out of a study of cytomegalovirus exposure and HLA in healthy donors. The overall study: A subsequent analysis stated that the 120 or so validation repertoires were run on the same platform as the approximately 700 first-cohort repertoires. General study findings and limits: The CMV antigen specificity of a few CMV-associated chains was confirmed through in vitro analysis.

In the case of this clone: The antigen remains unidentified.

V shed 3 bases, J shed 9 bases, and the junction held 12 bases outside the gene matches. The CDR3 extends over 18 amino acids. Per the germline V gene, CDR1 is ENHRY and CDR2 is SYGVKD. Generated by immunoSEQ multiplex PCR, the TCRdb table keeps only in-frame clones and is missing some. This sample has about 200,000 clones; almost 90% occur once, and the top ten carry 2.9%. The receptor was derived from a woman in her late teens or twenties in good health and CMV-seronegative. This chain joins TRBV10-3 and TRBJ2-1; 15 positions match TRBD2. Source material: PBMCs. This CDR3 is CAISDRGAGLAGGSEQFF. In DNA form, the CDR3 reads TGTGCCATCAGTGACAGGGGCGCCGGACTAGCGGGAGGGAGTGAGCAGTTCTTC.